This TCR beta chain was captured by sequencing in a study of T cells expressing NK-cell markers. Study at large: Researchers got TCR beta repertoires out of sorted CD3+CD56+NKG2C+, CD3+CD56+NKG2C- and CD3+CD56-NKG2C+ T cells. Whole-study results and caveats: Several of the donors carried dominant NKG2C+ clonotypes that took up about 1.0-7.0% of their CD8+ T cells.

In generating TCR beta cDNA, 5'RACE template switching with UMIs was used. TCRdb re-called the 5' RACE reads and gives one entry per CDR3 protein, without DNA. The table lists hundreds of thousands of distinct CDR3 sequences. A word on this clonotype: Its antigen is currently unknown.

The TCR was taken from a woman aged 18 to 69 in good health. Source material: blood T cells: a sorted CD56 or NKG2C T cell subset, CD4+ or CD8+ T cells, or bulk PBMC T cells (not recorded which).

CDR3 protein: CAWSVRRGYTGELFF. This sequence joins TRBV30 and TRBJ2-2; TCRdb picks TRBD2, but there is no DNA to check that call. The germline gives CDR1 GTSNPN, CDR2 SVGIG (reference sequence). The CDR3 has 15 amino acids.